This is a list of T cell receptor beta chains from one sample in a study of human versus mouse CDR3 diversity and MHC coevolution. Sequencing used immunoSEQ multiplex PCR; TCRdb keeps in-frame clones, though not all of them. The data hold roughly 81,000 clones, with 80% to 95% observed a single time. Sample: naive CD4+ T cells from blood. The receptors shown here come from a person between 25 and 75 years old in good health. The CDR3 runs from the conserved cysteine through the conserved F or W. Each record gives: clone size, V gene, D gene, J gene, CDR3 DNA, CDR3 protein. D genes are given only for firm matches. The size field is filled for only some rows; it gives once, few, many or a size class.

abundance: NA; v_gene: TRBV6-6; d_gene: NA; j_gene: TRBJ2-7; CDR3nt: TGTGCCAGCAGTCAGTACGCCGGGACTTACTACGAGCAGTACTTC; CDR3aa: CASSQYAGTYYEQYF
abundance: NA; v_gene: TRBV9; d_gene: NA; j_gene: TRBJ1-4; CDR3nt: TGTGCCAGCAGCTTCGACACTTCTAATGAAAAACTGTTTTTT; CDR3aa: CASSFDTSNEKLFF
abundance: NA; v_gene: TRBV7-9; d_gene: TRBD2; j_gene: TRBJ2-5; CDR3nt: TGTGCCAGCAGCTTATCAGTAAGCGGGAGGGATTTGGAGACCCAGTACTTC; CDR3aa: CASSLSVSGRDLETQYF
abundance: NA; v_gene: TRBV7-2; d_gene: TRBD2; j_gene: TRBJ2-2; CDR3nt: TGTGCCAGCAGCTCCTTAGCGGGGGGGGGAACCGGGGAGCTGTTTTTT; CDR3aa: CASSSLAGGGTGELFF
abundance: NA; v_gene: TRBV10-2; d_gene: NA; j_gene: TRBJ1-2; CDR3nt: TGCGCCAGCAGTGAGCTGGGAGGGTATGGCTACACCTTC; CDR3aa: CASSELGGYGYTF
abundance: NA; v_gene: TRBV27; d_gene: NA; j_gene: TRBJ1-5; CDR3nt: TGTGCCAGCAGTCTACTCTCGCCGAGGACAGCGAGCAATCAGCCCCAGCATTTT; CDR3aa: CASSLLSPRTASNQPQHF
abundance: NA; v_gene: TRBV5-1; d_gene: NA; j_gene: TRBJ1-2; CDR3nt: TGCGCCAGCAGAATTTTCACGGGTACTTCTAACTATGGCTACACCTTC; CDR3aa: CASRIFTGTSNYGYTF
abundance: NA; v_gene: TRBV2; d_gene: TRBD2; j_gene: TRBJ2-1; CDR3nt: TGTGCCAGCGGTAGGACGGGACTAGTTGGTTCCTATGAGCAGTTCTTC; CDR3aa: CASGRTGLVGSYEQFF
abundance: NA; v_gene: TRBV7-2; d_gene: TRBD1; j_gene: TRBJ2-3; CDR3nt: TGTGCCAGCATCTCGACAGGGCCAGATACGCAGTATTTT; CDR3aa: CASISTGPDTQYF
abundance: NA; v_gene: TRBV6-5; d_gene: TRBD1; j_gene: TRBJ1-5; CDR3nt: TGTGCCAGCAGCCCGACAGGGCGCAATCAGCCCCAGCATTTT; CDR3aa: CASSPTGRNQPQHF
abundance: once; v_gene: TRBV29-1; d_gene: NA; j_gene: TRBJ1-5; CDR3nt: TGCAGCGTTGCGGGAGAAAGCAATCAGCCCCAGCATTTT; CDR3aa: CSVAGESNQPQHF
abundance: NA; v_gene: TRBV19; d_gene: NA; j_gene: TRBJ1-1; CDR3nt: TGTGCCAGTATAGGACTCACTGAAGCTTTCTTT; CDR3aa: CASIGLTEAFF
abundance: NA; v_gene: TRBV27; d_gene: TRBD1; j_gene: TRBJ2-3; CDR3nt: TGTGCCAGCAGTTCCACGGACAGGGGGCCCAGCACAGATACGCAGTATTTT; CDR3aa: CASSSTDRGPSTDTQYF
abundance: NA; v_gene: TRBV7-3; d_gene: NA; j_gene: TRBJ1-6; CDR3nt: TGTGCCAGCAGCTTAACAGGGGTTGATTCACCCCTCCACTTT; CDR3aa: CASSLTGVDSPLHF
abundance: NA; v_gene: TRBV28; d_gene: NA; j_gene: TRBJ1-2; CDR3nt: TGTGCCAGCAGTTTGGTTGTAGATGGCTACACCTTC; CDR3aa: CASSLVVDGYTF
abundance: NA; v_gene: TRBV28; d_gene: NA; j_gene: TRBJ1-2; CDR3nt: TGTGCCACCCTCGGCGGGGGACCTTTAAACTATGGCTACACCTTC; CDR3aa: CATLGGGPLNYGYTF
abundance: NA; v_gene: TRBV18; d_gene: NA; j_gene: TRBJ1-1; CDR3nt: TGTGCCAGCTCACCACTGAGAGACGTAGGAGTGAACACTGAAGCTTTCTTT; CDR3aa: CASSPLRDVGVNTEAFF
abundance: once; v_gene: TRBV2; d_gene: NA; j_gene: TRBJ1-5; CDR3nt: TGTGCCAGCAGGCAGGATAATAGCAATCAGCCCCAGCATTTT; CDR3aa: CASRQDNSNQPQHF
abundance: NA; v_gene: TRBV4-2; d_gene: NA; j_gene: TRBJ2-2; CDR3nt: TGTGCCAGCAGCCAGACTGGACAGCGTGTGACCGGGGAGCTGTTTTTT; CDR3aa: CASSQTGQRVTGELFF
abundance: NA; v_gene: TRBV19; d_gene: NA; j_gene: TRBJ2-3; CDR3nt: TGTGCCAGTAGTATAGGAGTTCAGGTCCATACGCAGTATTTT; CDR3aa: CASSIGVQVHTQYF
abundance: NA; v_gene: TRBV4-3; d_gene: TRBD1; j_gene: TRBJ1-2; CDR3nt: TGCGCCAGCAGCCGTACGATATCGCAGGGGGCGCAGGGCTATGGCTACACCTTC; CDR3aa: CASSRTISQGAQGYGYTF
abundance: NA; v_gene: TRBV28; d_gene: TRBD1; j_gene: TRBJ2-7; CDR3nt: TGTGCCAGCAGTTTAGGTGGGACAGGGGAGTACGAGCAGTACTTC; CDR3aa: CASSLGGTGEYEQYF
abundance: NA; v_gene: TRBV7-2; d_gene: NA; j_gene: TRBJ1-1; CDR3nt: TGTGCCAGCAGCTTAAGGGGTTACGGCACTGAAGCTTTCTTT; CDR3aa: CASSLRGYGTEAFF
abundance: NA; v_gene: TRBV5-1; d_gene: TRBD2; j_gene: TRBJ2-1; CDR3nt: TGCGCCAGCAGCCTAGCGGCCAGCTCCTACAATGAGCAGTTCTTC; CDR3aa: CASSLAASSYNEQFF
abundance: few; v_gene: TRBV15; d_gene: TRBD2; j_gene: TRBJ2-7; CDR3nt: TGTGCCACCAGCAGGAGCACTAGCGGGAACTGGGAGCAGTACTTC; CDR3aa: CATSRSTSGNWEQYF
abundance: NA; v_gene: TRBV19; d_gene: NA; j_gene: TRBJ1-1; CDR3nt: TGTGCCACCCGCCCGGGGGAGGGGATGAACACTGAAGCTTTCTTT; CDR3aa: CATRPGEGMNTEAFF
abundance: few; v_gene: TRBV10-3; d_gene: TRBD1; j_gene: TRBJ1-2; CDR3nt: TGTGCCATCAGTGGGACAGGCCCGGGCTACACCTTC; CDR3aa: CAISGTGPGYTF
abundance: NA; v_gene: TRBV28; d_gene: TRBD2; j_gene: TRBJ2-1; CDR3nt: TGTGCCAGCAGTCCGAGGACTAGCGGGAGAAATGAGCAGTTCTTC; CDR3aa: CASSPRTSGRNEQFF
abundance: NA; v_gene: TRBV9; d_gene: TRBD2; j_gene: TRBJ2-7; CDR3nt: TGTGCCAGCAGCGTCAGCGGGGGGGCCTCCTACGAGCAGTACTTC; CDR3aa: CASSVSGGASYEQYF
abundance: NA; v_gene: TRBV7-2; d_gene: TRBD2; j_gene: TRBJ2-5; CDR3nt: TGTGCCAGCACGGGAGGGGCAGAGACCCAGTACTTC; CDR3aa: CASTGGAETQYF
abundance: few; v_gene: TRBV10-1; d_gene: NA; j_gene: TRBJ1-5; CDR3nt: TGCGCCAGCAACGGAGGCCGGAATAGCAATCAGCCCCAGCATTTT; CDR3aa: CASNGGRNSNQPQHF
abundance: NA; v_gene: TRBV7-9; d_gene: NA; j_gene: TRBJ2-5; CDR3nt: TGTGCCAGCAGCTTAGAGGGTCGGGGGTCGGAGACCCAGTACTTC; CDR3aa: CASSLEGRGSETQYF
abundance: NA; v_gene: TRBV18; d_gene: NA; j_gene: TRBJ1-1; CDR3nt: TGTGCCAGCTCACCACGCTCCAGGGAAGAAGCTTTCTTT; CDR3aa: CASSPRSREEAFF
abundance: once; v_gene: TRBV9; d_gene: TRBD1; j_gene: TRBJ2-2; CDR3nt: TGTGCCAGCAGGACCGGACAGGAGAACACCGGGGAGCTGTTTTTT; CDR3aa: CASRTGQENTGELFF
abundance: NA; v_gene: TRBV5-5; d_gene: NA; j_gene: TRBJ1-2; CDR3nt: TGTGCCAGCAGCCTCGGACTGACCTATGGCTACACCTTC; CDR3aa: CASSLGLTYGYTF
abundance: NA; v_gene: TRBV6-1; d_gene: NA; j_gene: TRBJ1-5; CDR3nt: TGTGCCAGCAGTGACAGGGGAGGGGGGAATCAGCCCCAGCATTTT; CDR3aa: CASSDRGGGNQPQHF
abundance: NA; v_gene: TRBV28; d_gene: NA; j_gene: TRBJ1-1; CDR3nt: TGTGCCAGCAGTTTATGGAGCAGGGGGAACACTGAAGCTTTCTTT; CDR3aa: CASSLWSRGNTEAFF
abundance: NA; v_gene: TRBV30; d_gene: TRBD2; j_gene: TRBJ2-3; CDR3nt: TGTGCCTCCAAATCCCGCTCACTAGCGGGAGGAACAGATACGCAGTATTTT; CDR3aa: CASKSRSLAGGTDTQYF
abundance: NA; v_gene: TRBV7-3; d_gene: NA; j_gene: TRBJ2-3; CDR3nt: TGTGCCAGCAGCGCACGCCGACAGGCGGAGAGCACAGATACGCAGTATTTT; CDR3aa: CASSARRQAESTDTQYF
abundance: NA; v_gene: TRBV7-3; d_gene: TRBD2; j_gene: TRBJ2-1; CDR3nt: TGTGCCAGCACCATAAGCGGGAGTTACAATGAGCAGTTCTTC; CDR3aa: CASTISGSYNEQFF
abundance: NA; v_gene: TRBV5-1; d_gene: NA; j_gene: TRBJ1-1; CDR3nt: TGCGCCAGCAACGAGGGCAACACTGAAGCTTTCTTT; CDR3aa: CASNEGNTEAFF
abundance: NA; v_gene: TRBV18; d_gene: TRBD1; j_gene: TRBJ1-4; CDR3nt: TGTGCCAGCTCACCACCGGGACAGGGGCCTTTGATCAAAAAACTGTTTTTT; CDR3aa: CASSPPGQGPLIKKLFF
abundance: NA; v_gene: TRBV7-7; d_gene: TRBD2; j_gene: TRBJ2-2; CDR3nt: TGTGCTAGCAGCGGAGGGACTAGCGGGGCTCTCACCGGGGAGCTGTTTTTT; CDR3aa: CASSGGTSGALTGELFF
abundance: NA; v_gene: TRBV2; d_gene: TRBD2; j_gene: TRBJ2-3; CDR3nt: TGTGCCAGCAGACCTTTAGCGGGGGGGACAGATACGCAGTATTTT; CDR3aa: CASRPLAGGTDTQYF
abundance: NA; v_gene: TRBV18; d_gene: NA; j_gene: TRBJ1-1; CDR3nt: TGTGCCAGCTCACCACAAAGGGGGAGAGAGCACACTGAAGCTTTCTTT; CDR3aa: CASSPQRGREHTEAFF
abundance: once; v_gene: TRBV7-9; d_gene: NA; j_gene: TRBJ2-1; CDR3nt: TGTGCCAGCAGCCCCCTCGGTGAGCAGTTCTTC; CDR3aa: CASSPLGEQFF